The 20 T cell receptor beta chains presented below share a single source sample, sequenced in a study of T cell responses to AZD1222 COVID-19 vaccine. Measured with immunoSEQ multiplex PCR; TCRdb has only the in-frame clones, and not every one. The repertoire includes about 120,000 clones, 92% of them detected once, and 11% to 15% sits in the top ten. This specimen was peripheral blood, taken on day 0 of AZD1222 vaccination. These receptors came from an adult in good health.

The CDR3 region has the DNA TGTGCCAGTAGTGAAACAGGGTTCGAATACAATGAGCAGTTCTTC. It is translated as CASSETGFEYNEQFF. V is TRBV19 and J is TRBJ2-1; D may be TRBD1 (6 bases). Germline CDR1 and CDR2: LNHDA and SQIVND (reference sequence). V was pared by 5 bases and J by 4 bases, with 15 bases between. CDR3 length: 15 amino acids.

This chain connects TRBV27 to TRBJ1-1; D not resolved. CDR3 size: 12 residues. The germline CDR1 and CDR2 sequences are MNHEY and SMNVEV (reference sequence). The V gene lost 6 bases and the J gene lost 4 bases, with 9 bases spanning the gap. The CDR3 loop reads CASSKSGTEAFF. CDR3 coding DNA: TGTGCCAGCAGCAAGTCTGGCACTGAAGCTTTCTTT.

The table lists this clone with a count of one. The chain carries TRBV10-1 and TRBJ1-6; maybe TRBD1 (6 bases). CDR1 WNHNN and CDR2 SYGVQD come from the germline V gene (reference sequence). This CDR3 region has 13 residues. V was shortened by 8 bases and J by 12 bases, with 17 bases between the two germline ends. For the CDR3, the DNA is TGCGCCAGCCGACGGGGGCTTGGGGAACCCCTCCACTTT. Its protein product is CASRRGLGEPLHF.

The V gene is TRBV28, the J gene TRBJ1-5; no clear D. V lost 5 bases to trimming and J lost 1 base, with 12 bases between them. The CDR3 length is 15 residues. Germline assignment: CDR1 MDHEN and CDR2 SYDVKM. This CDR3 is CASSPMLGSNQPQHF. CDR3 DNA sequence: TGTGCCAGCAGTCCAATGTTGGGAAGCAATCAGCCCCAGCATTTT.

V is TRBV7-2 and J is TRBJ1-1, with a possible D match to TRBD1 (6 bases). Between the trimmed V and J ends, which lost 5 bases and 9 bases, there was a span of 13 bases. Per germline, CDR1 SGHTA and CDR2 FQGNSA. The CDR3 covers 12 residues. The CDR3 nucleotides are TGTGCCAGCAGCCTAAACAGGGCGCAAGCTTTCTTT. It is translated as CASSLNRAQAFF.

V gene TRBV5-1 combines with J gene TRBJ1-2, with 7 bases lining up with TRBD1. The trim removed 4 bases at V and 4 bases at J, leaving 10 bases unmatched. CDR1 is SGHRS and CDR2 is YFSETQ in the germline V gene. The CDR3 spans 15 residues. The CDR3 sequence is CASSLGDSYSYGYTF. CDR3 nucleotide sequence: TGCGCCAGCAGCCTAGGGGACAGCTACTCCTATGGCTACACCTTC.

The chain employs TRBV6-5 and TRBJ2-1; D is ambiguous. With 10 bases removed from V and 1 base from J, the gap between germline ends came to 17 bases. The CDR3 sequence is 15 residues long. Germline V gene lookup returns CDR1 MNHEY and CDR2 SVGAGI. The CDR3 loop reads CATGAGPESYNEQFF. The DNA for the CDR3 is TGTGCCACAGGAGCCGGACCAGAGTCCTACAATGAGCAGTTCTTC.

CDR3 DNA sequence: TGTGCCACCAGCAGAGGCCAGAGAAATTCACCCCTCCACTTT. Its protein is CATSRGQRNSPLHF. The gene calls are TRBV15 and TRBJ1-6; no clear D gene. The CDR3 has 14 residues. Trimming removed 1 base at V and 7 bases at J, with 8 bases between. Germline-derived CDR1 and CDR2 are LNHNV and YYDKDF (reference sequence).

This sequence joins TRBV18 and TRBJ2-7; 11 bases agree with TRBD1. Germline lookup yields CDR1 KGHSH and CDR2 LQKENI. V trimming: 1 base; J trimming: 4 bases; junction bases outside the gene matches: 9. This CDR3 region has 17 residues. The CDR3 is CASSPLGPGTGGYEQYF. CDR3 nucleotide sequence: TGTGCCAGCTCACCACTGGGCCCCGGGACAGGGGGGTACGAGCAGTACTTC.

This clone showed up just a few times. This sequence joins TRBV5-1 and TRBJ1-1; maybe TRBD1 (5 bases). The CDR3 loop spans 15 amino acids. V lost 0 bases and J 5 bases, leaving 14 bases between the germline ends. The germline gives CDR1 SGHRS, CDR2 YFSETQ. This CDR3 reads CASSLVGRAGTEAFF. In DNA, the CDR3 is TGCGCCAGCAGCTTGGTAGGCAGGGCGGGGACTGAAGCTTTCTTT. Full variable domain (rest looked up from reference TRBV5-1 and TRBJ1-1): KAGVTQTPRYLIKTRGQQVTLSCSPISGHRSVSWYQQTPGQGLQFLFEYFSETQRNKGNFPGRFSGRQFSNSRSEMNVSTLELGDSALYLCASSLVGRAGTEAFFGQGTRLTVV.

The rearrangement uses TRBV28 and TRBJ1-5; TRBD1 might be the D (6 bases). The CDR3 is 17 residues long. The germline gives CDR1 MDHEN, CDR2 SYDVKM. The V end was cut by 3 bases, the J end by 4 bases, with 19 bases between. The CDR3, as DNA: TGTGCCAGCAGTTTGGGGGTCGGTTTAGGGGGAAATCAGCCCCAGCATTTT. This codes for CASSLGVGLGGNQPQHF.

V gene TRBV19 combines with J gene TRBJ1-2; 7 nucleotides align to TRBD1. The junction had 2 bases not matched to a gene; V was cut back by 8 bases and J by 5 bases. Per germline, CDR1 LNHDA and CDR2 SQIVND (reference sequence). There are 11 residues in the CDR3. CDR3 DNA: TGTGCCAGTTTGACAGGGTATGGCTACACCTTC. As protein: CASLTGYGYTF. The whole variable domain, remainder taken from reference TRBV19 and TRBJ1-2, is DGGITQSPKYLFRKEGQNVTLSCEQNLNHDAMYWYRQDPGQGLRLIYYSQIVNDFQKGDIAEGYSVSREKKESFPLTVTSAQKNPTAFYLCASLTGYGYTFGSGTRLTVV.

The rearrangement uses TRBV7-2 and TRBJ1-6; perhaps TRBD1 as D (6 bases). The V end was cut by 5 bases, the J end by 10 bases, with 9 bases between. The CDR3 is made up of 12 amino acids. The germline gives CDR1 SGHTA, CDR2 FQGNSA. The CDR3 is CASSRGASPLHF. The DNA for the CDR3 is TGTGCCAGCAGCAGGGGGGCGTCACCCCTCCACTTT.

CDR3 region: CAGREGARNEQFF. DNA of the CDR3: TGTGCCGGCCGGGAGGGGGCGCGCAATGAGCAGTTCTTC. The chain is built from TRBV11-2 and TRBJ2-1; D might be TRBD2 (8 bases). The length of the CDR3 is 13 residues. The V end was cut by 11 bases, the J end by 6 bases, with 17 bases between. Germline CDR1 SGHAT, CDR2 FQNNGV.

The chain links TRBV27 to TRBJ2-3; D is uncertain. This CDR3 is 15 amino acids long. Deletions cut 1 base from V and 4 bases from J, with 12 bases between. Germline V gene lookup returns CDR1 MNHEY and CDR2 SMNVEV (reference sequence). CDR3 DNA sequence: TGTGCCAGCAGTTTATTTGGATATGCAGCAGATACGCAGTATTTT. Amino acid sequence: CASSLFGYAADTQYF.

CDR3 protein: CSVDSGVLNTEAFF. DNA for the CDR3: TGCAGCGTTGACAGTGGGGTTTTGAACACTGAAGCTTTCTTT. This rearrangement joins TRBV29-1 to TRBJ1-1; no clear D gene. V lost 3 bases, J lost 0 bases, and 11 bases lay in between. The germline V gene has CDR1 SQVTM and CDR2 ANQGSEA. This CDR3 region has 14 residues. The entire variable domain, with the rest obtained from reference TRBV29-1 and TRBJ1-1, is as follows: SAVISQKPSRDICQRGTSLTIQCQVDSQVTMMFWYRQQPGQSLTLIATANQGSEATYESGFVIDKFPISRPNLTFSTLTVSNMSPEDSSIYLCSVDSGVLNTEAFFGQGTRLTVV.

The V gene is TRBV15, the J gene TRBJ1-4, with a weak D call TRBD1 (5 bases). The CDR3 is 14 amino acids. CDR1 and CDR2 (germline): LNHNV, YYDKDF (reference sequence). V was clipped by 4 bases and J by 8 bases, with 14 bases between them. CDR3 nucleotide sequence: TGTGCCACCAGCATCCGTGGGGGAGAGGAAAAACTGTTTTTT. It yields the protein CATSIRGGEEKLFF.

The chain's CDR3 is CASSVIGLAAGELFF. In nucleotides, the CDR3 is TGCGCCAGCAGCGTAATAGGACTAGCGGCCGGGGAGCTGTTTTTT. This chain uses TRBV5-1 with TRBJ2-2; 10 nucleotides align to TRBD2. Germline V gene lookup returns CDR1 SGHRS and CDR2 YFSETQ. This CDR3 has 15 residues. With V trimmed by 4 bases and J by 6 bases, 6 bases remained unmatched.

The chain combines TRBV21-1 with TRBJ1-5. TRBV21-1 represents a pseudogene. This CDR3 has 13 residues. DNA for the CDR3: TGTGCCAGCAGCAAAGAAACGGGACAGCCCCAGCATTTT. The encoded protein is CASSKETGQPQHF.

V usage is TRBV7-9 and J usage is TRBJ2-7; maybe TRBD2 (5 bases). Looked up from germline, CDR1 is SEHNR and CDR2 is FQNEAQ (reference sequence). V was cut by 7 bases and J by 3 bases, with 16 bases left in between. The CDR3 covers 14 residues. CDR3 loop: CASTTLLVNYEQYF. DNA of the CDR3: TGTGCCAGCACCACCTTACTAGTCAACTACGAGCAGTACTTC.